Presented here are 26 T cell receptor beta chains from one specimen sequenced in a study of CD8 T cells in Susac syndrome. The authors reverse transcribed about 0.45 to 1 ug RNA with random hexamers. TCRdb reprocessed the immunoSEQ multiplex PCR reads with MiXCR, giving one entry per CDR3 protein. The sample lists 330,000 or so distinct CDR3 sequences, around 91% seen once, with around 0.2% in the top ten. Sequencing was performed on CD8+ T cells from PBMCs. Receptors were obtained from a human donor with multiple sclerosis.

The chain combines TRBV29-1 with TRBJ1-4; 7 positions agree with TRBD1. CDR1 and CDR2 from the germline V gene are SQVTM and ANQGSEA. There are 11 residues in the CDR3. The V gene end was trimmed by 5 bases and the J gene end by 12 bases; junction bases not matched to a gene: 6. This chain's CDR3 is CSVSTGTELFF. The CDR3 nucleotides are TGCAGCGTTTCTACCGGGACAGAACTGTTTTTT.

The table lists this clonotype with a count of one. CDR3 bases: TGTGCCAGTGCACTGGGTTTCTACAATGAGCAGTTCTTC. This translates into CASALGFYNEQFF. The chain recombines TRBV19 with TRBJ2-1; no clear D gene. The CDR3 sequence is 13 residues long. Germline V gives CDR1 LNHDA, CDR2 SQIVND (reference sequence). Trimming cost V 8 bases and J 3 bases, with 11 bases left between them.

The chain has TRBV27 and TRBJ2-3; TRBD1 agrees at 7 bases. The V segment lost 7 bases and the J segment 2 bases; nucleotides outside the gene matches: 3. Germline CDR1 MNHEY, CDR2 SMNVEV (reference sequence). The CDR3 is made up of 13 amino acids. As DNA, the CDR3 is TGTGCCAGCATGACAGGGCTCACAGATACGCAGTATTTT. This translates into CASMTGLTDTQYF.

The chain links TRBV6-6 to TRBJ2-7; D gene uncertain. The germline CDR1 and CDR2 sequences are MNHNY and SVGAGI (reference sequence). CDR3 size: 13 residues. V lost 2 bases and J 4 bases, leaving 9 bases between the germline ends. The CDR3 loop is CASSYGLVYEQYF. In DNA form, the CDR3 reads TGTGCCAGCAGTTACGGGCTAGTGTACGAGCAGTACTTC.

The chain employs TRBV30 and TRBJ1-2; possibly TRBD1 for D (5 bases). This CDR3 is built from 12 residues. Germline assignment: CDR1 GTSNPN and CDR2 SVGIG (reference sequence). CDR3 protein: CARGGENYGYTF. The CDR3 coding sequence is TGTGCTCGGGGAGGGGAAAACTATGGCTACACCTTC.

CDR3 sequence reads: CASSQQTGGNTIYF. The CDR3 region has the DNA TGTGCCAGTAGCCAACAGACGGGAGGAAACACCATATATTTT. The chain carries TRBV19 and TRBJ1-3; no firm D call. V gave up 6 bases and J gave up 4 bases, with 13 bases separating them. Per the germline V gene, CDR1 is LNHDA and CDR2 is SQIVND (reference sequence). This CDR3 spans 14 amino acids. Supplemented by reference TRBV19 and TRBJ1-3, the full variable domain reads DGGITQSPKYLFRKEGQNVTLSCEQNLNHDAMYWYRQDPGQGLRLIYYSQIVNDFQKGDIAEGYSVSREKKESFPLTVTSAQKNPTAFYLCASSQQTGGNTIYFGEGSWLTVV.

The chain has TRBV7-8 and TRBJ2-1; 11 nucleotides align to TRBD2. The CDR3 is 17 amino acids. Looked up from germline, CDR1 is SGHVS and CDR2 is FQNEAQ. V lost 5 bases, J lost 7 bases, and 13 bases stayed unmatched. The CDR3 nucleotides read TGTGCCAGCAGCCCTTGGACTAGCGGGTCCGTAAAGAATGAGCAGTTCTTC. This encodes CASSPWTSGSVKNEQFF.

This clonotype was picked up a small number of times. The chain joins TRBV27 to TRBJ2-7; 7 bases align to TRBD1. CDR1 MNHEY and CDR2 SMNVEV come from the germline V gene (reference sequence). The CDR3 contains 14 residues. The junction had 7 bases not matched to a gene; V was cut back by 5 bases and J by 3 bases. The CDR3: CASSPRQGGYEQYF. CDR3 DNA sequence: TGTGCCAGCAGTCCTCGACAGGGCGGCTACGAGCAGTACTTC.

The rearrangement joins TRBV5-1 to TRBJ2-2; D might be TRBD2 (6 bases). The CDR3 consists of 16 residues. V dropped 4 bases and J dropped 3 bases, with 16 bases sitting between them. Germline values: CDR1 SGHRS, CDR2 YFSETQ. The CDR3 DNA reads TGCGCCAGCAGCCTCCCCTTGACGGGGGACACCGGGGAGCTGTTTTTT. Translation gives CASSLPLTGDTGELFF.

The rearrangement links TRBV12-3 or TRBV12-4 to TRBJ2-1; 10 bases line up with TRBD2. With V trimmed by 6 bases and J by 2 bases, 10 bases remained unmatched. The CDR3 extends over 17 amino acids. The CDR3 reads CASREASGGSPYNEQFF. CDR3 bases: TGTGCCAGCAGAGAGGCTAGCGGGGGTTCCCCCTACAATGAGCAGTTCTTC.

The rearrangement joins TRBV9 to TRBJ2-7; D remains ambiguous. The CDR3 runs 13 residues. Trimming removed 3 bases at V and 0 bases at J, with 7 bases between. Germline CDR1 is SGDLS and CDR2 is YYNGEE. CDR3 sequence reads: CASSAPGSYEQYF. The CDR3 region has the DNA TGTGCCAGCAGCGCCCCCGGCTCCTACGAGCAGTACTTC.

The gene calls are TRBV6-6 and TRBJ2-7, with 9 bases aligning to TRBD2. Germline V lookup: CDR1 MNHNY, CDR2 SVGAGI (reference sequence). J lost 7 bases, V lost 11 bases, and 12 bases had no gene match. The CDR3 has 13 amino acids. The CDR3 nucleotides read TGTGCCGGGGGGGGTAGCGGGAGCGGTGAGCAGTACTTC. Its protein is CAGGGSGSGEQYF.

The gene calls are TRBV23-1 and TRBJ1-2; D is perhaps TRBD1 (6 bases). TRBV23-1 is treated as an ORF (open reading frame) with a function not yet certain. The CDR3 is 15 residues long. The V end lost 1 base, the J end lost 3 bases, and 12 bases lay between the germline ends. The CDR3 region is CASSQYHRDDYGYTF. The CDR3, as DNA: TGCGCCAGCAGTCAATACCACAGGGACGACTATGGCTACACCTTC.

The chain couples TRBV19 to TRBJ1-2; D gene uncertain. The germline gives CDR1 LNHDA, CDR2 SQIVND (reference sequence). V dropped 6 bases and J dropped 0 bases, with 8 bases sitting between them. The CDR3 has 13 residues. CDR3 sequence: CASSHGSNYGYTF. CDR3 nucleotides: TGTGCCAGTAGCCACGGTTCTAACTATGGCTACACCTTC.

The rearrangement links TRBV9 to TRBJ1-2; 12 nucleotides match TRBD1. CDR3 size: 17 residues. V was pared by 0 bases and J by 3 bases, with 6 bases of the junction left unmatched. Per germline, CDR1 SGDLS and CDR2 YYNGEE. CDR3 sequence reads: CASSVAGDRGPDYGYTF. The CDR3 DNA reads TGTGCCAGCAGCGTAGCAGGGGACAGGGGGCCTGACTATGGCTACACCTTC.

CDR3 loop: CASRYRGTGTYEQYF. Written as DNA, the CDR3 is TGTGCCAGTAGGTACCGCGGGACAGGGACCTACGAGCAGTACTTC. The chain joins TRBV19 to TRBJ2-7; TRBD1 aligns across 9 bases. The trim removed 6 bases at V and 2 bases at J, leaving 8 bases unmatched. This CDR3 spans 15 amino acids. Germline V CDR1 and CDR2: LNHDA, SQIVND (reference sequence).

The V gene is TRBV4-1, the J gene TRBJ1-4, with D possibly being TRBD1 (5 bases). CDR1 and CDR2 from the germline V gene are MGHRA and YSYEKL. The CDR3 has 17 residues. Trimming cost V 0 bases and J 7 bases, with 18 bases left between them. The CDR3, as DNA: TGCGCCAGCAGCCAAGATATGGGACCGGGGTTATTTGAAAAACTGTTTTTT. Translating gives CASSQDMGPGLFEKLFF.

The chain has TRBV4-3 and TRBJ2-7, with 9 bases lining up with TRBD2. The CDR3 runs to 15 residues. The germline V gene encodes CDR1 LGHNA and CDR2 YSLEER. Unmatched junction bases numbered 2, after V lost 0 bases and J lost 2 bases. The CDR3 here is CASSQELAGTYEQYF. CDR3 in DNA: TGCGCCAGCAGCCAAGAACTAGCGGGCACCTACGAGCAGTACTTC.

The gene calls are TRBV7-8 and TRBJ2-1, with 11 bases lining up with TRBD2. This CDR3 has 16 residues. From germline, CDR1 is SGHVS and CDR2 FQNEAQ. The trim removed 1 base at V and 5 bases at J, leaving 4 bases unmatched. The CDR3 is CASSLVGLAVNNEQFF. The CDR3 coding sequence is TGTGCCAGCAGCTTAGTGGGACTAGCGGTGAACAATGAGCAGTTCTTC. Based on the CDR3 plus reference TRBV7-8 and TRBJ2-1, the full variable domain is GAGVSQSPRYKVAKRGQDVALRCDPISGHVSLFWYQQALGQGPEFLTYFQNEAQLDKSGLPSDRFFAERPEGSVSTLKIQRTQQEDSAVYLCASSLVGLAVNNEQFFGPGTRLTVL.

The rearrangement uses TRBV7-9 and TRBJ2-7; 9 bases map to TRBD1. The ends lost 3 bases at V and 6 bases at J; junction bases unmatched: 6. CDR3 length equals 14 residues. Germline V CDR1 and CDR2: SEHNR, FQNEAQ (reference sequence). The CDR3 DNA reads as TGTGCCAGCAGCTTCGGACAGGGGATAGTCGAGCAGTACTTC. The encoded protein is CASSFGQGIVEQYF.

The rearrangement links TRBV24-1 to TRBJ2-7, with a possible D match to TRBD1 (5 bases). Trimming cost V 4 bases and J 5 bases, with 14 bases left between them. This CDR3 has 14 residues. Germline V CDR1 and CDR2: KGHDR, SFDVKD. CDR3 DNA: TGTGCCACCAGTGAACACACAGGTGGGAACGAGCAGTACTTC. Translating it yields CATSEHTGGNEQYF.

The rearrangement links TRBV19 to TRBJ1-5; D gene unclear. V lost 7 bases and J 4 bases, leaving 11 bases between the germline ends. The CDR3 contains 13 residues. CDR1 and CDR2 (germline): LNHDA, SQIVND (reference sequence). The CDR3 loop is CASTEGTNQPQHF. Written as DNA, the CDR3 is TGTGCCAGTACAGAGGGAACAAATCAGCCCCAGCATTTT. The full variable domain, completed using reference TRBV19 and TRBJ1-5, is DGGITQSPKYLFRKEGQNVTLSCEQNLNHDAMYWYRQDPGQGLRLIYYSQIVNDFQKGDIAEGYSVSREKKESFPLTVTSAQKNPTAFYLCASTEGTNQPQHFGDGTRLSIL.

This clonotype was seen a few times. The CDR3 sequence is CASSTLDGGEAFF. CDR3 bases: TGTGCCAGCAGTACCCTGGACGGGGGTGAAGCTTTCTTT. The V and J genes are TRBV6-1 and TRBJ1-1, with D maybe TRBD1 (5 bases). This CDR3 has 13 residues. The V and J ends lost 5 bases and 7 bases respectively, with 14 bases between them. Germline assignment: CDR1 MNHNS and CDR2 SASEGT.

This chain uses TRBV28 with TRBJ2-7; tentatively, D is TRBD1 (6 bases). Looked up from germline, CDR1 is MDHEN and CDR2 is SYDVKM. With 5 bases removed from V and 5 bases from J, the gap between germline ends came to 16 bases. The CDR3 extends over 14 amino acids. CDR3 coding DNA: TGTGCCAGCAGTCCGGGACACCCCATGAACGAGCAGTACTTC. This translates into CASSPGHPMNEQYF. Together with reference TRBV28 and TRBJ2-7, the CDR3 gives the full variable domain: DVKVTQSSRYLVKRTGEKVFLECVQDMDHENMFWYRQDPGLGLRLIYFSYDVKMKEKGDIPEGYSVSREKKERFSLILESASTNQTSMYLCASSPGHPMNEQYFGPGTRLTVT.

CDR3 region: CASSLLSTNSNEQFF. CDR3 sequence (DNA): TGTGCCAGCAGTTTACTTAGCACGAATAGTAATGAGCAGTTCTTC. The rearrangement joins TRBV27 to TRBJ2-1; the D is unclear. This CDR3 is built from 15 residues. Germline assignment: CDR1 MNHEY and CDR2 SMNVEV (reference sequence). Trimming took 2 bases from V and 7 from J, leaving 15 bases between them.

The CDR3 DNA is TGTGCCAGCAGCTCAGGGACTAGCGGGGGCAAATACAATGAGCAGTTCTTC. It translates to CASSSGTSGGKYNEQFF. V and J are TRBV11-2 and TRBJ2-1; 14 bases agree with TRBD2. The germline CDR1 and CDR2 sequences are SGHAT and FQNNGV. The CDR3 loop spans 17 amino acids. V dropped 4 bases and J dropped 4; count of bases not matched to a gene: 6. The full variable domain, completed using reference TRBV11-2 and TRBJ2-1, is EAGVAQSPRYKIIEKRQSVAFWCNPISGHATLYWYQQILGQGPKLLIQFQNNGVVDDSQLPKDRFSAERLKGVDSTLKIQPAKLEDSAVYLCASSSGTSGGKYNEQFFGPGTRLTVL.